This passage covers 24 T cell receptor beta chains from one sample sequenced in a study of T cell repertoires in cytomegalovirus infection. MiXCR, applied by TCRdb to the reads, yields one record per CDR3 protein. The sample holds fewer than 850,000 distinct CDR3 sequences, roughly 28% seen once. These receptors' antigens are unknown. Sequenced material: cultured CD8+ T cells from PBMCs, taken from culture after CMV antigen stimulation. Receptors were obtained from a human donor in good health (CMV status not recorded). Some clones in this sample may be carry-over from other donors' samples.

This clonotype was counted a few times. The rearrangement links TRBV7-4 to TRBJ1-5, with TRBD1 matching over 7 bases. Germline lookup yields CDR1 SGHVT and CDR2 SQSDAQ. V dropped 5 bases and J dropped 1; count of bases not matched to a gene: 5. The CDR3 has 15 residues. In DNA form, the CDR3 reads TGTGCCAGCAGCGGGGACAGCCTAAGCAATCAGCCCCAGCATTTT. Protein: CASSGDSLSNQPQHF.

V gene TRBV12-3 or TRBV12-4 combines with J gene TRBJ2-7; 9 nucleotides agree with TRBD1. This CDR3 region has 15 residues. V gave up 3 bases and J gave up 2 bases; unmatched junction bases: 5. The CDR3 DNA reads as TGTGCCAGCAGTTTCTCCGGGACAGGGCCCTACGAGCAGTACTTC. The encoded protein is CASSFSGTGPYEQYF.

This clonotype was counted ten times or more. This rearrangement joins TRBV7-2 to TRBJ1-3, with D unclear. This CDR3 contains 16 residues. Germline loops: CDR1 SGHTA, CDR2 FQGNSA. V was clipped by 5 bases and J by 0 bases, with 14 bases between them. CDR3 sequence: CASSLGRLSSGNTIYF. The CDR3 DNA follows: TGTGCCAGCAGCCTCGGACGGCTGAGCTCTGGAAACACCATATATTTT. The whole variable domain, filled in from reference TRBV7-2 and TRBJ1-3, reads GAGVSQSPSNKVTEKGKDVELRCDPISGHTALYWYRQSLGQGLEFLIYFQGNSAPDKSGLPSDRFSAERTGGSVSTLTIQRTQQEDSAVYLCASSLGRLSSGNTIYFGEGSWLTVV.

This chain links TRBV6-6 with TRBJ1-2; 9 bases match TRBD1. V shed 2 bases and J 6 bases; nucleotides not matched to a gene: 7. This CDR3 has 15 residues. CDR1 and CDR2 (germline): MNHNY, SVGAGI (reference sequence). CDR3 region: CASSYGTGKEDGYTF. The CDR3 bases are TGTGCCAGCAGTTACGGGACAGGGAAGGAAGATGGCTACACCTTC.

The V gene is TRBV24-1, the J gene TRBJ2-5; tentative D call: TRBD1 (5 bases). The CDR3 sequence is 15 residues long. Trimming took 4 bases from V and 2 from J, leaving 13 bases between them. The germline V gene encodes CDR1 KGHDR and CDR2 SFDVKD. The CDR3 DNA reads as TGTGCCACCAGTGAAGGCAGGGTACTACAAGAGACCCAGTACTTC. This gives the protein CATSEGRVLQETQYF.

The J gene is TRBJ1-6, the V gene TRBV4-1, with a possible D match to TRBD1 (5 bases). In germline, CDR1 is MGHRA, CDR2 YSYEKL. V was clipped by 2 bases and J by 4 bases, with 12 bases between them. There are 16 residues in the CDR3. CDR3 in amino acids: CASSQFGGGYNSPLHF. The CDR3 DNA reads TGCGCCAGCAGCCAATTTGGGGGGGGATATAATTCACCCCTCCACTTT.

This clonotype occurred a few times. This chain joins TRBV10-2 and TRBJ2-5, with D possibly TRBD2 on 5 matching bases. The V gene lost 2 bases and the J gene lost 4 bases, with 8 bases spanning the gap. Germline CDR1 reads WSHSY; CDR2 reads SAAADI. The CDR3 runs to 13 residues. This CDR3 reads CASSETRPETQYF. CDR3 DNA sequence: TGCGCCAGCAGTGAGACTAGACCAGAGACCCAGTACTTC.

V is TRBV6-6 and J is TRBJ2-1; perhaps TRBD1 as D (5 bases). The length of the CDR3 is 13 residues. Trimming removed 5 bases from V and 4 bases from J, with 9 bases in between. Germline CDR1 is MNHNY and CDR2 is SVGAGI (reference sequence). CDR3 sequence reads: CASSPQEYNEQFF. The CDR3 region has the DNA TGTGCCAGCAGTCCACAGGAGTACAATGAGCAGTTCTTC.

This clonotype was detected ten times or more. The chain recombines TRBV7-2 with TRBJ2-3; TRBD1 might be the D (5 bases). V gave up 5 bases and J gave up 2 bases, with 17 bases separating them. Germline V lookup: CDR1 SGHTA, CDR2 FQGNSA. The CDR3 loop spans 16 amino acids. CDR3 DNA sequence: TGTGCCAGCAGCCTCGCCCAAGGGGTTCTCACAGATACGCAGTATTTT. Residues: CASSLAQGVLTDTQYF.

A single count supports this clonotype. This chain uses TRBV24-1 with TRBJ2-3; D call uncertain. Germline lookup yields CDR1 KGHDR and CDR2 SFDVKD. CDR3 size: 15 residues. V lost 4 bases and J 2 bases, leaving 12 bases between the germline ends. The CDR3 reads CATSESQVVTDTQYF. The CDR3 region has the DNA TGTGCCACCAGTGAATCCCAGGTCGTCACAGATACGCAGTATTTT.

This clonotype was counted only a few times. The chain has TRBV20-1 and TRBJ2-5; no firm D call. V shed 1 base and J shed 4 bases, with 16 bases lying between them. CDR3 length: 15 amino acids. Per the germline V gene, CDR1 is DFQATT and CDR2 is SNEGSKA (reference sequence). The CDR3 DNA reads TGCAGTGCTAGAGCCCCCCGCAGGTTAGGAGAGACCCAGTACTTC. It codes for CSARAPRRLGETQYF.

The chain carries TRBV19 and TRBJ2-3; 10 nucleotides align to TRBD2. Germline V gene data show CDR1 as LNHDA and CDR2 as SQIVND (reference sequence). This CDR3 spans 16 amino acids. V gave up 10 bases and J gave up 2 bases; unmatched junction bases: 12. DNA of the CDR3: TGTGCCACCCAAGCCCCTAGCGGGGGCATCACAGATACGCAGTATTTT. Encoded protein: CATQAPSGGITDTQYF.

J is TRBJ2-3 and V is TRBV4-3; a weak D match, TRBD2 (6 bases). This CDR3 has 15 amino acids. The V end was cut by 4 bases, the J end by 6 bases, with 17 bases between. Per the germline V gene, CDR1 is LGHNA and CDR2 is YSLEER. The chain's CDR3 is CASSPPGEAWDTQYF. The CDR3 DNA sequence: TGCGCCAGCAGCCCCCCGGGGGAAGCATGGGATACGCAGTATTTT.

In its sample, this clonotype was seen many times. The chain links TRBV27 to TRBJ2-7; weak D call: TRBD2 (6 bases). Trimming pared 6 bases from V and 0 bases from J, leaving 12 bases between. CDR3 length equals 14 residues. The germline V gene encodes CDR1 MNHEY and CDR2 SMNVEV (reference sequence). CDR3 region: CASSLRGLSYEQYF. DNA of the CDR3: TGTGCCAGCAGCTTGAGGGGACTCTCCTACGAGCAGTACTTC.

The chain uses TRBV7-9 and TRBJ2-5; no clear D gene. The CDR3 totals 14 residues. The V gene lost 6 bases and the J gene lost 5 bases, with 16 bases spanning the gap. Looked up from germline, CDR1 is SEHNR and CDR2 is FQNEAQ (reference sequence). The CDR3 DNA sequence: TGTGCCAGCAGTCCGGCGGCTCCCAGGGAGACCCAGTACTTC. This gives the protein CASSPAAPRETQYF.

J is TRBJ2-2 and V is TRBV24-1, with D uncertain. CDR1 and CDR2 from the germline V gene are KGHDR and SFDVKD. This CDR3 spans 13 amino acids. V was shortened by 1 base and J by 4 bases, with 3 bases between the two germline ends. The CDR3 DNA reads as TGTGCCACCAGTGATTTTCTCACCGGGGAGCTGTTTTTT. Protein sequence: CATSDFLTGELFF.

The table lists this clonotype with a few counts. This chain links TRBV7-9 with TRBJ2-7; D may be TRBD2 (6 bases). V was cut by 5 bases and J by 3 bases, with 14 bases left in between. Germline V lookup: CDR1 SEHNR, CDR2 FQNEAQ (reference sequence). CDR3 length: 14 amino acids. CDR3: CASSREWDFYEQYF. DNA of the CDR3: TGTGCCAGCAGCCGCGAATGGGACTTCTACGAGCAGTACTTC. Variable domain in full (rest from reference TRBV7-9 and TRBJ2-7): DTGVSQNPRHKITKRGQNVTFRCDPISEHNRLYWYRQTLGQGPEFLTYFQNEAQLEKSRLLSDRFSAERPKGSFSTLEIQRTEQGDSAMYLCASSREWDFYEQYFGPGTRLTVT.

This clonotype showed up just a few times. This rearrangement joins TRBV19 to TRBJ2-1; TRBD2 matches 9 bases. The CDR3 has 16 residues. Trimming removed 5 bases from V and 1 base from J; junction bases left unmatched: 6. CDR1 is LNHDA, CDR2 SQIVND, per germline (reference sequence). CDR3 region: CASSEASGVSYNEQFF. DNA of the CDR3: TGTGCCAGTAGTGAGGCTAGCGGGGTGTCCTACAATGAGCAGTTCTTC.

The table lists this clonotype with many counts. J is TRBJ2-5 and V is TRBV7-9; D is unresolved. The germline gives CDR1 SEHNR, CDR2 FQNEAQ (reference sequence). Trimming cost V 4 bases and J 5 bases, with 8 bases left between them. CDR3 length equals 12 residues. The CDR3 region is CASSSRPETQYF. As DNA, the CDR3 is TGTGCCAGCAGCTCCCGGCCTGAGACCCAGTACTTC.

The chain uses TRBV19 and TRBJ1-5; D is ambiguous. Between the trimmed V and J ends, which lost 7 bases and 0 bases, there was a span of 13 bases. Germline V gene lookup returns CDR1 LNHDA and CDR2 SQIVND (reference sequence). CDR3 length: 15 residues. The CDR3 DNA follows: TGTGCCAGTACCCCGACCGCTTATAGCAATCAGCCCCAGCATTTT. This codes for CASTPTAYSNQPQHF.

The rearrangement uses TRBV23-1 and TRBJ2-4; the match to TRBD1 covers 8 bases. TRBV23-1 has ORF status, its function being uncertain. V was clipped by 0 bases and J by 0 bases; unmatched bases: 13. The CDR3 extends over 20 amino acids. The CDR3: CASSQSARPGQDPAKNIQYF. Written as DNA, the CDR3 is TGCGCCAGCAGTCAATCCGCCCGCCCGGGACAGGACCCAGCCAAAAACATTCAGTACTTC.

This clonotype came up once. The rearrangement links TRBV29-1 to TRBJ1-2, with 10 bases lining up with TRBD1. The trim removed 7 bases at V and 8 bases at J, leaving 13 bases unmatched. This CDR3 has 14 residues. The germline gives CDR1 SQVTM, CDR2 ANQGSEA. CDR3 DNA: TGCAGCGCCGGTCAGCCGGGACAGGGGAACGGCTACACCTTC. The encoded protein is CSAGQPGQGNGYTF.

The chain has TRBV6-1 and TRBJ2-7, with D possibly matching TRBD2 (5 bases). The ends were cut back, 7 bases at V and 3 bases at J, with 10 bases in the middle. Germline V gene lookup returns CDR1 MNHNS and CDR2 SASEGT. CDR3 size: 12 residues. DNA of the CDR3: TGTGCCAGCACGAGGGCGGGCTACGAGCAGTACTTC. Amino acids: CASTRAGYEQYF.

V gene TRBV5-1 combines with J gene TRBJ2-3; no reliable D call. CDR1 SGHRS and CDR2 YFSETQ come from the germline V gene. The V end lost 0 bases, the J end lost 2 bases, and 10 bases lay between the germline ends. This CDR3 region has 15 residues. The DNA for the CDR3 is TGCGCCAGCAGCTTGGACCGAGACGCCACAGATACGCAGTATTTT. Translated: CASSLDRDATDTQYF.